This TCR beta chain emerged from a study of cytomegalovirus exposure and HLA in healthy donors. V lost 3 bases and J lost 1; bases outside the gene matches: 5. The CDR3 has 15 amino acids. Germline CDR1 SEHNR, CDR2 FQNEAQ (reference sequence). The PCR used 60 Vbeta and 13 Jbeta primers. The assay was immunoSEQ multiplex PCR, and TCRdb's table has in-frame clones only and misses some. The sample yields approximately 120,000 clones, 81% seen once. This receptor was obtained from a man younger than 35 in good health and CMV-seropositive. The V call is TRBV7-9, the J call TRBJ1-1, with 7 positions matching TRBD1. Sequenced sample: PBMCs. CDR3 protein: CASSFNRGTNTEAFF. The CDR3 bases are TGTGCCAGCAGCTTTAACAGGGGAACGAACACTGAAGCTTTCTTT.